Ten or more counts support the clone carrying this T cell receptor (beta chain). This CDR3 spans 14 amino acids. J gave up 3 bases and V 5 bases, and 6 bases lay outside the gene matches. Germline V gene lookup returns CDR1 MDHEN and CDR2 SYDVKM. The sample belongs to a study of human T cells and chemical hapten exposure. Background on the study: The use of 2% DPC on roughly 2 cm by roughly 2 cm of upper inner arm skin constituted sensitization. Diphenylcyclopropenone, dosed weekly to the scalp, was given to patients throughout the approximately 25-week study.

Described time point: pre-sensitization, week 0. Described treatment: therapeutic diphenylcyclopropenone sensitization with weekly scalp DPC. TCRdb itself ran the RACE reads through MiXCR, one entry per CDR3 protein. This sample has more than 250,000 distinct CDR3 sequences; about 8.1% occur once, and the top ten carry under 2.5%. The genes are TRBV28 and TRBJ1-2; 7 bases line up with TRBD1. The sequence was obtained from a woman aged 40 to 50 with alopecia areata. Some clones in this sample may be carry-over from other donors' samples. This material consisted of whole blood, taken in connection with sensitization to the hapten diphenylcyclopropenone (DPC). CDR3 amino acids: CASSIPRGDYGYTF. CDR3 in DNA: TGTGCCAGCAGTATCCCCAGGGGGGACTATGGCTACACCTTC.